Below are 15 T cell receptor beta chains sequenced from a single sample in a study of beta chain features in type 1 diabetes. Of the isolated RNA, all was reverse transcribed, and so the sequenced material was expressed TCRB transcripts. Measured with immunoSEQ multiplex PCR; TCRdb has only the in-frame clones, and not every one. The top ten clones hold nearly 0.65% of a sample with about 160,000 clones, under 9.5% of them seen once. Sample: central memory CD4+ T cells from blood. The receptors here all came from a man aged 18 to 29 in good health.

The chain carries TRBV18 and TRBJ1-2, with TRBD1 matching over 7 bases. J was trimmed by 3 bases and V by 2 bases; bases with no gene match: 0. Germline V gene data show CDR1 as KGHSH and CDR2 as LQKENI. The CDR3 runs to 13 residues. The CDR3 DNA reads as TGTGCCAGCTCACCAGGGACAGACTATGGCTACACCTTC. Translated: CASSPGTDYGYTF.

There are many counts of this clone. This rearrangement joins TRBV30 to TRBJ1-4; D ambiguous. Germline CDR1 and CDR2: GTSNPN and SVGIG (reference sequence). The CDR3 length is 12 residues. V gave up 3 bases and J gave up 4 bases, with 6 bases separating them. This chain's CDR3 is CAWRRFNEKLFF. For the CDR3, the DNA is TGTGCCTGGAGGCGGTTTAATGAAAAACTGTTTTTT.

The J gene is TRBJ2-7, the V gene TRBV11-2; 7 nucleotides agree with TRBD2. The trim removed 5 bases at V and 6 bases at J, leaving 7 bases unmatched. Germline-derived CDR1 and CDR2 are SGHAT and FQNNGV. The CDR3 totals 13 residues. CDR3 in amino acids: CASSAGLEGEQYF. CDR3 in DNA: TGTGCCAGCAGCGCCGGACTAGAGGGCGAGCAGTACTTC. Filled out from reference TRBV11-2 and TRBJ2-7, the complete variable domain reads EAGVAQSPRYKIIEKRQSVAFWCNPISGHATLYWYQQILGQGPKLLIQFQNNGVVDDSQLPKDRFSAERLKGVDSTLKIQPAKLEDSAVYLCASSAGLEGEQYFGPGTRLTVT.

The rearrangement joins TRBV6-1 to TRBJ2-7, with 9 bases fitting TRBD1. Germline CDR1 reads MNHNS; CDR2 reads SASEGT. The J segment lost 1 base and the V segment lost 5 bases, leaving 3 bases of the junction unmatched. The CDR3 loop spans 14 amino acids. The CDR3 spells CASSRDRESYEQYF. CDR3 in DNA: TGTGCCAGCAGTCGGGACAGGGAGTCCTACGAGCAGTACTTC.

The chain joins TRBV20-1 to TRBJ1-1; no reliable D call. Trimming took 5 bases from V and 8 from J, leaving 12 bases between them. Germline V gene sequence: CDR1 DFQATT, CDR2 SNEGSKA (reference sequence). The CDR3 has 11 residues. The CDR3 loop is CSAPWQNEAFF. The CDR3 nucleotides are TGCAGTGCTCCTTGGCAGAACGAAGCTTTCTTT.

This clone was detected ten times or more. The chain combines TRBV23-1 with TRBJ2-7; D remains ambiguous. TRBV23-1 is reported as an ORF; its role is uncertain. The CDR3 is 14 residues long. V gave up 4 bases and J gave up 13 bases, with 23 bases separating them. CDR3 residues: CASSRIGAPPNPYF. In DNA form, the CDR3 reads TGCGCCAGCAGTCGGATCGGAGCTCCGCCCAATCCTTACTTC.

The chain employs TRBV7-8 and TRBJ1-2, with a tentative D call TRBD1 (5 bases). The germline V gene encodes CDR1 SGHVS and CDR2 FQNEAQ. CDR3 length: 16 amino acids. Trimming cost V 5 bases and J 4 bases, with 20 bases left between them. CDR3: CASSPMGGEDLYGYTF. In nucleotides, the CDR3 is TGTGCCAGCAGCCCGATGGGGGGGGAGGACCTCTATGGCTACACCTTC.

The sample holds a few counts of this clone. V usage is TRBV7-3 and J usage is TRBJ1-5, with a weak D call TRBD1 (6 bases). Germline V CDR1 and CDR2: SGHTA, FQGTGA. This CDR3 has 13 residues. Trimming pared 3 bases from V and 6 bases from J, leaving 9 bases between. CDR3 DNA: TGTGCCAGCAGCTTCACAGGGTTTCAGCCCCAGCATTTT. Translated, it gives CASSFTGFQPQHF.

This clone was detected only a few times. The V and J genes are TRBV7-2 and TRBJ2-3, with D tentatively TRBD2 (5 bases). CDR1 is SGHTA, CDR2 FQGNSA, per germline. The ends were cut back, 1 base at V and 6 bases at J, with 11 bases in the middle. CDR3 length: 14 amino acids. The CDR3 DNA reads TGTGCCAGCAGCTTAGGGAGGAGAGGGGATACGCAGTATTTT. Its translation: CASSLGRRGDTQYF.

The rearrangement joins TRBV28 to TRBJ1-2; D uncertain. The CDR3 is 13 amino acids. Trimming cost V 6 bases and J 3 bases, with 11 bases left between them. Germline loops: CDR1 MDHEN, CDR2 SYDVKM. The CDR3 here is CASRRVVDYGYTF. The CDR3 nucleotides are TGTGCCAGCAGACGGGTTGTCGACTATGGCTACACCTTC.

The chain has TRBV2 and TRBJ2-1, with 11 bases fitting TRBD2. CDR1 and CDR2 (germline): SNHLY, FYNNEI. The CDR3 contains 14 residues. The junction had 11 bases not matched to a gene; V was cut back by 4 bases and J by 15 bases. CDR3 sequence: CASSAISSGRNPFF. The DNA of the CDR3 is TGTGCCAGCAGTGCGATATCTAGCGGGAGGAACCCGTTCTTC.

Many counts were recorded for this clone. The chain couples TRBV5-1 to TRBJ2-2; the match to TRBD1 covers 8 bases. CDR1 SGHRS and CDR2 YFSETQ come from the germline V gene. V lost 3 bases, J lost 3 bases, and 7 bases stayed unmatched. This CDR3 is 16 amino acids long. The CDR3, as DNA: TGCGCCAGCAGCTCACGACAGGGGCGATACACCGGGGAGCTGTTTTTT. This codes for CASSSRQGRYTGELFF. Full variable domain (rest looked up from reference TRBV5-1 and TRBJ2-2): KAGVTQTPRYLIKTRGQQVTLSCSPISGHRSVSWYQQTPGQGLQFLFEYFSETQRNKGNFPGRFSGRQFSNSRSEMNVSTLELGDSALYLCASSSRQGRYTGELFFGEGSRLTVL.

This clone came up a few times. This chain joins TRBV5-8 and TRBJ2-7, with D possibly TRBD1 on 5 matching bases. V lost 3 bases to trimming and J lost 11 bases, with 12 bases between them. This CDR3 has 11 amino acids. The germline CDR1 and CDR2 sequences are SGHTS and YDEGEE. The CDR3 is CASSSRTREYF. The DNA of the CDR3 is TGTGCCAGCAGCTCCCGGACAAGAGAGTACTTC.

This chain joins TRBV9 and TRBJ1-3, with a possible D match to TRBD1 (5 bases). The length of the CDR3 is 15 residues. The V and J ends lost 4 bases and 0 bases respectively, with 11 bases between them. CDR1 is SGDLS and CDR2 is YYNGEE in the germline V gene. CDR3 nucleotide sequence: TGTGCCAGCAGCATAGTGGGGGGCTCTGGAAACACCATATATTTT. This codes for CASSIVGGSGNTIYF.

The table lists this clone with a few counts. The J gene is TRBJ2-4, the V gene TRBV7-2; maybe TRBD1 (5 bases). V was pared by 3 bases and J by 2 bases, with 11 bases between. Germline V gene data show CDR1 as SGHTA and CDR2 as FQGNSA. The CDR3 contains 15 residues. The CDR3 is CASSLLGQTKNIQYF. The CDR3 DNA follows: TGTGCCAGCAGCTTGTTGGGGCAGACCAAAAACATTCAGTACTTC.